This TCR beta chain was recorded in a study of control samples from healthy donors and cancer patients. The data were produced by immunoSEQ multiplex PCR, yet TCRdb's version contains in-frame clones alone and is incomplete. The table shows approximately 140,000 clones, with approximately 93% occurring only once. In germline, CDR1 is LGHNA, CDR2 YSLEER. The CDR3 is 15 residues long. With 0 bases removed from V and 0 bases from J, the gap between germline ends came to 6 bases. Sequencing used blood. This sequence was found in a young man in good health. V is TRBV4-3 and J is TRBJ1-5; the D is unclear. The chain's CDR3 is CASSQDHSSNQPQHF. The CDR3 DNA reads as TGCGCCAGCAGCCAAGATCACAGTAGCAATCAGCCCCAGCATTTT.